One sample yielded the 5 T cell receptor beta chains listed below, sequenced in a study of PD-1 blockade in mismatch repair-deficient tumors. Produced via immunoSEQ multiplex PCR; TCRdb's table is partial and in-frame only. The sample lists about 130,000 clones; about 88% were seen once. The input for sequencing was peripheral blood, taken approximately 72 weeks after starting pembrolizumab. These receptors all stem from an adult with mismatch repair-deficient cancer.

The chain links TRBV30 to TRBJ2-3; TRBD1 aligns across 7 bases. CDR1 is GTSNPN and CDR2 is SVGIG in the germline V gene (reference sequence). This CDR3 has 20 amino acids. Losses at the gene ends were 0 bases for V and 1 base for J; bases not matched to a gene: 19. The CDR3 nucleotides read TGTGCCTGGAGTGTACAGCCGGGACAGCTAGGTTGGTGGGGCACAGATACGCAGTATTTT. Its translation: CAWSVQPGQLGWWGTDTQYF. The full variable domain, in which reference TRBV30 and TRBJ2-3 provide the parts outside the CDR3, is SQTIHQWPATLVQPVGSPLSLECTVEGTSNPNLYWYRQAAGRGLQLLFYSVGIGQISSEVPQNLSASRPQDRQFILSSKKLLLSDSGFYLCAWSVQPGQLGWWGTDTQYFGPGTRLTVL.

The V and J genes are TRBV30 and TRBJ1-2; a weak D match, TRBD1 (5 bases). Per germline, CDR1 GTSNPN and CDR2 SVGIG (reference sequence). CDR3 size: 14 residues. V was shortened by 1 base and J by 4 bases, with 13 bases between the two germline ends. The CDR3 DNA sequence: TGTGCCTGGAGTGCCGGGGGAGACTTCTATGGCTACACCTTC. It specifies CAWSAGGDFYGYTF.

The chain couples TRBV13 to TRBJ2-1, with 8 positions matching TRBD2. The V segment lost 3 bases and the J segment 9 bases; nucleotides outside the gene matches: 22. The CDR3 has 19 amino acids. CDR1 and CDR2 (germline): PRHDT, FYEKMQ (reference sequence). DNA of the CDR3: TGTGCCAGCAGCTTTGAGTTTTCCGGAACGAGCGGGAGAAGGGGTGAGCAGTTCTTC. This encodes CASSFEFSGTSGRRGEQFF.

This clone has a handful of counts. This chain joins TRBV7-2 and TRBJ1-1; D gene ambiguous. CDR3 size: 10 residues. Per germline, CDR1 SGHTA and CDR2 FQGNSA. The V gene lost 7 bases and the J gene lost 3 bases, with 3 bases spanning the gap. DNA for the CDR3: TGTGCCAGCATGTACACTGAAGCTTTCTTT. Amino acids: CASMYTEAFF.

The chain combines TRBV7-3 with TRBJ2-3; D is undetermined. Trimming stripped 8 bases from V and 1 base from J, with 10 bases between. Germline CDR1 and CDR2: SGHTA and FQGTGA. The length of the CDR3 is 13 residues. The DNA of the CDR3 is TGTGCCAGCGCCCGGCTTGGCACAGATACGCAGTATTTT. Its translation is CASARLGTDTQYF.